Included here is one TCR beta chain sequence, with context. Its specificity is not known. CDR3 length: 15 amino acids. Germline CDR1 SEHNR, CDR2 FQNEAQ (reference sequence). V dropped 5 bases and J dropped 4 bases, with 17 bases sitting between them. This specimen comes from a study of cytomegalovirus exposure and HLA in healthy donors. Overall study results and limits: In an earlier analysis, about 87% or about 30%: the productive usage of most TCR beta V segments. One later analysis reportedly identified an Asian-associated ancestry cluster that showed fewer N-insertions than the approximately 710-donor mean.

Primers: 60 Vbeta forward and 13 Jbeta reverse. Using immunoSEQ multiplex PCR, the repertoire was profiled, and TCRdb retains in-frame clones only, with some absent. This table holds 120,000 to 150,000 clones, more than 75% found once. This sequence originates from a man aged 18 to 30 in good health and CMV-seronegative. This rearrangement joins TRBV7-9 to TRBJ1-2; D might be TRBD1 (6 bases). The source material was PBMCs. This CDR3 is CASSPSGGQLYGYTF. CDR3 in DNA: TGTGCCAGCAGCCCTAGCGGAGGACAGCTCTATGGCTACACCTTC. Based on the CDR3 plus reference TRBV7-9 and TRBJ1-2, the full variable domain is DTGVSQNPRHKITKRGQNVTFRCDPISEHNRLYWYRQTLGQGPEFLTYFQNEAQLEKSRLLSDRFSAERPKGSFSTLEIQRTEQGDSAMYLCASSPSGGQLYGYTFGSGTRLTVV.